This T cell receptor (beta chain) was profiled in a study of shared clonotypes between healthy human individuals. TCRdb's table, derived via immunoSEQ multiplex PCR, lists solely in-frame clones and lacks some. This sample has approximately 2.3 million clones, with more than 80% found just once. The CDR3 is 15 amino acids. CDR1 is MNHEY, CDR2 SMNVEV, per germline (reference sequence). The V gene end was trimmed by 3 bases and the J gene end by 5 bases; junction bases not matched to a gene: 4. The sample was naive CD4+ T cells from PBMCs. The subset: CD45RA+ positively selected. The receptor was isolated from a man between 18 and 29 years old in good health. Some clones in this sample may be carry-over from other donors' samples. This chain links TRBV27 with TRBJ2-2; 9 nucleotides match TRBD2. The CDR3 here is CASSFGLAGTGELFF. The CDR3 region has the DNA TGTGCCAGCAGTTTCGGCCTAGCGGGGACCGGGGAGCTGTTTTTT.